The rows below give T cell receptor beta chains drawn from one sample of a study of shared clonotypes between healthy human individuals. Repertoires were generated with immunoSEQ multiplex PCR, while TCRdb's copy carries only in-frame clones and drops some. The sample lists under 2.5 million clones; 80% to 95% were seen once. The sample consisted of naive CD4+ T cells from PBMCs. Receptors were obtained from a young man in good health. Some clones in this sample may be carry-over from other donors' samples. Each CDR3 is given with its conserved first and last residue. D genes are given only for firm matches. Rows may omit the clone size; those that give it use once, few, many or a size class.

CASSEGSTDTQYF | TGTGCCAGCAGCGAGGGTAGCACAGATACGCAGTATTTT | TRBV9 | - | TRBJ2-3 | -
CASRPVSLDEQYF | TGTGCCAGCAGACCCGTCAGTTTGGACGAGCAGTACTTC | TRBV5-8 | - | TRBJ2-7 | -
CSVTQGGGTEAFF | TGCAGCGTGACACAGGGTGGAGGGACTGAAGCTTTCTTT | TRBV29-1 | few | TRBJ1-1 | -
CAISDAGTSGRYEQYF | TGTGCCATCAGTGACGCCGGGACTAGCGGGAGGTACGAGCAGTACTTC | TRBV10-3 | - | TRBJ2-7 | TRBD2
CASHRDLPHEQYF | TGTGCCAGCCATAGGGACCTACCCCACGAGCAGTACTTC | TRBV28 | - | TRBJ2-7 | -
CASSSPILAGAKNIQYF | TGTGCCAGCAGCTCCCCCATCCTAGCGGGAGCCAAAAACATTCAGTACTTC | TRBV7-2 | - | TRBJ2-4 | TRBD2
CARDRVIGGELFF | TGTGCCAGAGACAGGGTGATTGGCGGGGAGCTGTTTTTT | TRBV5-6 | - | TRBJ2-2 | TRBD1
CASSRAEKNTGELFF | TGCGCCAGCAGTCGGGCCGAAAAGAACACCGGGGAGCTGTTTTTT | TRBV5-1 | - | TRBJ2-2 | -
CASSLASRGGQEETQYF | TGTGCCAGCAGCTTAGCCTCGAGAGGGGGACAGGAAGAGACCCAGTACTTC | TRBV13 | - | TRBJ2-5 | TRBD1
CASRIMASPLHF | TGTGCCAGCAGAATCATGGCTTCACCCCTCCACTTT | TRBV2 | - | TRBJ1-6 | -
CASSLWAGGGNEQYF | TGCGCCAGCAGCTTGTGGGCGGGAGGGGGAAACGAGCAGTACTTC | TRBV5-1 | - | TRBJ2-7 | TRBD2
CASSRGQREGHYEQYF | TGCGCCAGCAGTCGGGGGCAGAGGGAGGGCCACTACGAGCAGTACTTC | TRBV5-1 | - | TRBJ2-7 | -
CASSLSGSLGDEQFF | TGTGCCAGCAGCTTAAGCGGGAGTTTGGGAGATGAGCAGTTCTTC | TRBV11-3 | - | TRBJ2-1 | TRBD2
CASSPYLGEQYF | TGTGCCAGCAGCCCGTACCTCGGCGAGCAGTACTTC | TRBV7-9 | - | TRBJ2-7 | -
CASSQPGHYNEQFF | TGCGCCAGCAGTCAACCGGGACATTACAATGAGCAGTTCTTC | TRBV23-1 | - | TRBJ2-1 | -
CASSREGTPGETQYF | TGCGCCAGCAGCCGCGAGGGGACTCCGGGGGAGACCCAGTACTTC | TRBV5-1 | - | TRBJ2-5 | -
CASSRERQSTDTQYF | TGCGCCAGCAGCCGGGAAAGACAGAGCACAGATACGCAGTATTTT | TRBV4-1 | - | TRBJ2-3 | -
CASSYSPSPSYNEQFF | TGTGCCAGCAGCTACTCACCCAGTCCCTCCTACAATGAGCAGTTCTTC | TRBV5-5 | - | TRBJ2-1 | -
CASSLSKGGSSGYTF | TGTGCCAGCAGTTTATCGAAAGGGGGCAGTTCTGGCTACACCTTC | TRBV27 | - | TRBJ1-2 | TRBD1
CASSTSETQYF | TGTGCCAGCAGCACAAGTGAGACCCAGTACTTC | TRBV7-6 | - | TRBJ2-5 | -
CASRVATRESGNEQFF | TGTGCCAGCAGGGTGGCGACTAGGGAGTCAGGGAATGAGCAGTTCTTC | TRBV27 | - | TRBJ2-1 | -
CASSEAGLTDTQYF | TGCGCCAGCAGCGAAGCGGGCCTCACAGATACGCAGTATTTT | TRBV5-1 | - | TRBJ2-3 | -
CASSVVAGVRNEQFF | TGTGCCAGCAGCGTAGTCGCGGGAGTGAGGAATGAGCAGTTCTTC | TRBV9 | - | TRBJ2-1 | TRBD2
CASSGSGLGEKLFF | TGTGCCAGCAGTGGATCAGGGCTTGGAGAAAAACTGTTTTTT | TRBV28 | - | TRBJ1-4 | -
CASSDLGQGFGYEQYF | TGTGCCAGTAGTGACCTGGGGCAGGGGTTTGGGTACGAGCAGTACTTC | TRBV19 | - | TRBJ2-7 | -
CAWSVRRPTDTQYF | TGTGCCTGGAGTGTACGTAGGCCCACAGATACGCAGTATTTT | TRBV30 | - | TRBJ2-3 | -
CASTHPGLGGGELFF | TGTGCCAGCACTCACCCCGGACTTGGCGGCGGGGAGCTGTTTTTT | TRBV6-1 | - | TRBJ2-2 | -
CASRGANTEAFF | TGTGCCAGCAGAGGGGCGAACACTGAAGCTTTCTTT | TRBV28 | - | TRBJ1-1 | -
CASSGTRDTQYF | TGTGCCAGCAGTGGGACTAGAGATACGCAGTATTTT | TRBV6-1 | few | TRBJ2-3 | TRBD2
CATSRDLGGRSDGYTF | TGTGCCACCAGCAGAGATTTGGGCGGCCGGTCGGATGGCTACACCTTC | TRBV15 | - | TRBJ1-2 | -
CASSLRERVGSGELFF | TGTGCCAGCAGCCTTCGGGAGCGGGTGGGGTCCGGGGAGCTGTTTTTT | TRBV4-2 | - | TRBJ2-2 | -
CASSPSYQETQYF | TGTGCCAGCTCACCTTCGTACCAAGAGACCCAGTACTTC | TRBV18 | - | TRBJ2-5 | -
CASSFSNQPQHF | TGTGCCAGCAGTTTTAGCAATCAGCCCCAGCATTTT | TRBV28 | - | TRBJ1-5 | -
CASSLGGSGRAGGYEQYF | TGTGCCAGCAGCTTAGGCGGTAGCGGGAGGGCCGGAGGCTACGAGCAGTACTTC | TRBV11-2 | - | TRBJ2-7 | TRBD2
CASSLAGTGSYEQYF | TGTGCCAGCAGTTTAGCCGGGACAGGCTCCTACGAGCAGTACTTC | TRBV28 | - | TRBJ2-7 | TRBD1
CASSFSDISGNTIYF | TGTGCCAGCAGTTTTTCGGATATCTCTGGAAACACCATATATTTT | TRBV28 | - | TRBJ1-3 | -
CAWRGQGLLNTEAFF | TGTGCCTGGAGGGGGCAGGGTCTTCTGAACACTGAAGCTTTCTTT | TRBV30 | - | TRBJ1-1 | -
CASSRGLDTEAFF | TGTGCCAGCAGCCGCGGTTTAGACACTGAAGCTTTCTTT | TRBV7-3 | - | TRBJ1-1 | -
CASSLRVPAGAGELFF | TGTGCCAGCAGCTTAAGAGTGCCAGCGGGAGCCGGGGAGCTGTTTTTT | TRBV7-3 | - | TRBJ2-2 | TRBD2
CAWSVGKSGYTF | TGTGCCTGGAGTGTTGGGAAGTCTGGCTACACCTTC | TRBV30 | - | TRBJ1-2 | -
CASSQDQGAPSGANVLTF | TGTGCCAGCAGCCAAGATCAGGGGGCTCCCTCTGGGGCCAACGTCCTGACTTTC | TRBV14 | - | TRBJ2-6 | TRBD1
CASSQDRAGSYNEQFF | TGTGCCAGCAGCCAAGATAGAGCGGGCTCCTACAATGAGCAGTTCTTC | TRBV4-2 | - | TRBJ2-1 | -
CASSLGGGTEAFF | TGCGCCAGCAGCTTGGGAGGGGGCACTGAAGCTTTCTTT | TRBV5-1 | few | TRBJ1-1 | -
CAIGEGSYNEQFF | TGTGCCATCGGGGAGGGGTCCTACAATGAGCAGTTCTTC | TRBV10-3 | - | TRBJ2-1 | TRBD2
CASSVAAGQGNEKLFF | TGTGCCAGCAGCGTAGCTGCGGGACAGGGAAATGAAAAACTGTTTTTT | TRBV9 | - | TRBJ1-4 | TRBD1
CASSTPTGSLFF | TGTGCCAGCAGCACCCCGACAGGGAGTCTGTTCTTC | TRBV11-2 | - | TRBJ2-1 | TRBD1
CAISESEATSSNQPQHF | TGTGCCATCAGTGAGTCGGAGGCAACTTCTAGCAATCAGCCCCAGCATTTT | TRBV10-3 | - | TRBJ1-5 | -
CASRTTSGRANEQFF | TGTGCCAGTAGGACGACTAGCGGGAGGGCCAATGAGCAGTTCTTC | TRBV19 | - | TRBJ2-1 | TRBD2